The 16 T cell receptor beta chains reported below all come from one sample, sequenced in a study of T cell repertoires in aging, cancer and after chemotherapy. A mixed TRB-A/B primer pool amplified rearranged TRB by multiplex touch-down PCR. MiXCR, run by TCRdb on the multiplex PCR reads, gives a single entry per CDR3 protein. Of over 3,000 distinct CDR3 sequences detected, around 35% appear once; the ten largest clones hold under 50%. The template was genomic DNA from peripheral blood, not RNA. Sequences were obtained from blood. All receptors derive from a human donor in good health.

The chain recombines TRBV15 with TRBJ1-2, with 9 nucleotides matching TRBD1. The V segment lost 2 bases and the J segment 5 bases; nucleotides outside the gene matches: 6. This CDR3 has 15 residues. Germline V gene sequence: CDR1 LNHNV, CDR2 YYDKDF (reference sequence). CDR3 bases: TGTGCCACCAGCAGAATAACAGGGACAGGGTATGGCTACACCTTC. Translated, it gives CATSRITGTGYGYTF.

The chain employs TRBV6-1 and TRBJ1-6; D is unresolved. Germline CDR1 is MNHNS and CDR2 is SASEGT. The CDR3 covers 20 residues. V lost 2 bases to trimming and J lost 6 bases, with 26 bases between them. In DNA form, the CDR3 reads TGTGCCAGCAGTGAAATGATCCTTCTAGGACTCCTGGGCGGTAATTCACCCCTCCACTTT. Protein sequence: CASSEMILLGLLGGNSPLHF.

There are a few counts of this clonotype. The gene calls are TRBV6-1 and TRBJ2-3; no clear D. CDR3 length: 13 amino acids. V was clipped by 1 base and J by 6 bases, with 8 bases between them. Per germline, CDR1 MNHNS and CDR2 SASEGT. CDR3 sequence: CASSEVNLDTQYF. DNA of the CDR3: TGTGCCAGCAGTGAAGTGAATTTGGATACGCAGTATTTT.

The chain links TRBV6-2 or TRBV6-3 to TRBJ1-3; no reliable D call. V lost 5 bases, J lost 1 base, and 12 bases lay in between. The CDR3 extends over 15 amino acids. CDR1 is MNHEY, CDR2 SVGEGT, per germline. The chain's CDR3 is CASSDQLVSGNTIYF. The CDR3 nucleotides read TGTGCCAGCAGTGACCAGTTAGTTTCTGGAAACACCATATATTTT.

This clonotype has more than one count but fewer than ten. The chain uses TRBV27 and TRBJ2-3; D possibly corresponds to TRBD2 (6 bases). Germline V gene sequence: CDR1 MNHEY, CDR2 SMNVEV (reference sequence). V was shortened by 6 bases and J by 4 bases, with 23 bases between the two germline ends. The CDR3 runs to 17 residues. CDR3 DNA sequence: TGTGCCAGCAGACTAGGCGGGGAGGCCGGGGCCGCAGATACGCAGTATTTT. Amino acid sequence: CASRLGGEAGAADTQYF.

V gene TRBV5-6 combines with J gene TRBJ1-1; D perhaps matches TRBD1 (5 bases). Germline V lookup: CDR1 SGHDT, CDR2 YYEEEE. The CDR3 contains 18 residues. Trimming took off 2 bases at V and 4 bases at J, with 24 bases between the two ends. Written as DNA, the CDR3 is TGTGCCAGCAGCTTTAGGGCGTGGGGCGCTTACAGAGGCACTGAAGCTTTCTTT. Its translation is CASSFRAWGAYRGTEAFF.

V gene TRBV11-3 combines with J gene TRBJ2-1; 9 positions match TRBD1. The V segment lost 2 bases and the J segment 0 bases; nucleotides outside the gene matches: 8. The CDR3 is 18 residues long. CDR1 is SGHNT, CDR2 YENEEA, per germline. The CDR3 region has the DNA TGTGCCAGCAGCTTATTCCACGGGACAGGGAGCTCCTACAATGAGCAGTTCTTC. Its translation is CASSLFHGTGSSYNEQFF.

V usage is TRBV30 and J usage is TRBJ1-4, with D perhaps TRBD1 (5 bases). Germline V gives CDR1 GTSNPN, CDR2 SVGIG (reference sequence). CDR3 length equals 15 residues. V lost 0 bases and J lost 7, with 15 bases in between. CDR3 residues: CAWSVLAGRGEKLFF. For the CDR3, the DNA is TGTGCCTGGAGTGTACTGGCAGGAAGGGGTGAAAAACTGTTTTTT.

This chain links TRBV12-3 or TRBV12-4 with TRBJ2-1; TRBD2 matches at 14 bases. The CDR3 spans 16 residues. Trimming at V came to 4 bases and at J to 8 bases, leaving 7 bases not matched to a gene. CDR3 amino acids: CASSSLTSGGVDEQFF. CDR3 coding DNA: TGTGCCAGCAGTTCCCTGACTAGCGGGGGGGTTGATGAGCAGTTCTTC.

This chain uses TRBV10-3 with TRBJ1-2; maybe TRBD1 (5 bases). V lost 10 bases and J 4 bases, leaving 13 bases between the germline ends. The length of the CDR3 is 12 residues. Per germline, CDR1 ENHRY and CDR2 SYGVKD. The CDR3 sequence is CATGLDSYGYTF. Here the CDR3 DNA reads TGTGCCACAGGCCTCGACAGCTATGGCTACACCTTC.

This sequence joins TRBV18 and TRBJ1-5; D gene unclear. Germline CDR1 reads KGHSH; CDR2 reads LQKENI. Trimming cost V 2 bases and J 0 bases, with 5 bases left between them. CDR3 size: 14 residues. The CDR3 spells CASSPLGSNQPQHF. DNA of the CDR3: TGTGCCAGCTCACCATTGGGTAGCAATCAGCCCCAGCATTTT.

The CDR3 DNA sequence: TGTGCCAGCAGCAGTGTGACACTGACCTACAATGAGCAGTTCTTC. Translating it yields CASSSVTLTYNEQFF. This chain uses TRBV12-3 or TRBV12-4 with TRBJ2-1; D unresolved. The CDR3 has 15 residues. Trimming removed 6 bases at V and 2 bases at J, with 14 bases between.

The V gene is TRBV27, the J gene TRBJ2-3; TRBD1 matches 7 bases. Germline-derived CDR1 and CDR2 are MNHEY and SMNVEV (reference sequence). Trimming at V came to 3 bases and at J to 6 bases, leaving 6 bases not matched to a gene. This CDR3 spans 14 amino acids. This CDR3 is CASSFEGAGDTQYF. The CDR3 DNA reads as TGTGCCAGCAGTTTTGAGGGGGCTGGGGATACGCAGTATTTT.

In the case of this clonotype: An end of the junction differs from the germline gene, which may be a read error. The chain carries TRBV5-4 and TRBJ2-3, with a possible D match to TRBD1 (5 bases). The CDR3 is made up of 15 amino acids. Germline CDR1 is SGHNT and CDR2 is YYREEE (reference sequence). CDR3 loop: CASSLGQGMTDTHYF. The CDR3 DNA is TGTGCCAGCAGCTTAGGACAAGGGATGACAGATACGCATTATTTT.

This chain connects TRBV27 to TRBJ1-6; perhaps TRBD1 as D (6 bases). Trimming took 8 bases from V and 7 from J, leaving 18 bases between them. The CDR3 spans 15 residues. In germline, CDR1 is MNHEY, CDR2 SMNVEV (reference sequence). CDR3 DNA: TGTGCCAGCGGCCTCTGGGGGCAGATGAATTCACCCCTCCACTTT. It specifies CASGLWGQMNSPLHF.

This CDR3 is CASSTPGQGDEKLFF. DNA for the CDR3: TGTGCCAGCAGCACCCCGGGACAGGGGGATGAAAAACTGTTTTTT. This chain links TRBV11-3 with TRBJ1-4; 11 bases are shared with TRBD1. Unmatched junction bases numbered 5, after V lost 5 bases and J lost 6 bases. CDR1 is SGHNT, CDR2 YENEEA, per germline. CDR3 size: 15 residues.